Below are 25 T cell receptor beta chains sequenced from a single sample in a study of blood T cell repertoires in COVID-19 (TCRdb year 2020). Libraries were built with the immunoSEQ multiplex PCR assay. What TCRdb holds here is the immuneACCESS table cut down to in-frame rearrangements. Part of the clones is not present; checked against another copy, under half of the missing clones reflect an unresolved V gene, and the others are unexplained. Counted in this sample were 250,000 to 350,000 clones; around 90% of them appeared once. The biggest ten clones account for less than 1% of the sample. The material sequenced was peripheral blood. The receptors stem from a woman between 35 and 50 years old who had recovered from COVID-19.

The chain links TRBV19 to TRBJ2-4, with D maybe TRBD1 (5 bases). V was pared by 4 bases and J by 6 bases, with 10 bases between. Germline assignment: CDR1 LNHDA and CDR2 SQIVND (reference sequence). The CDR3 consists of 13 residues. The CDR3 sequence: CASSRIDRNIQYF. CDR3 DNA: TGTGCCAGTAGTAGGATAGACAGAAACATTCAGTACTTC.

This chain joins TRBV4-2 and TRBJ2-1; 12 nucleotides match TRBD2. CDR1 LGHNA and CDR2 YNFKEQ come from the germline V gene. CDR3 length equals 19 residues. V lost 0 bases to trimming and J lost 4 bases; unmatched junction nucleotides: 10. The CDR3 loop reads CASSQDDPLAGGGYNEQFF. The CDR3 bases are TGTGCCAGCAGCCAAGATGATCCCCTAGCGGGAGGGGGATACAATGAGCAGTTCTTC.

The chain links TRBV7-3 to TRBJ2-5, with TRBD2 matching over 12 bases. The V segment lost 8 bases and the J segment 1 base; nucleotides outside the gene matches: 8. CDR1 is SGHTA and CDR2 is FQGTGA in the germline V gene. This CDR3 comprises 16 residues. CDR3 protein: CASPPLAGGGQETQYF. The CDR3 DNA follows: TGTGCCAGCCCCCCTCTAGCGGGGGGGGGCCAAGAGACCCAGTACTTC.

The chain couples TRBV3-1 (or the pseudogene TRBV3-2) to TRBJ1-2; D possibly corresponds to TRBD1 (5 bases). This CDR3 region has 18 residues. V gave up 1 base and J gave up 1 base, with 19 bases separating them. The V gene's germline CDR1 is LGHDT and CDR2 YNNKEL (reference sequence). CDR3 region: CASSQAGGWTRFNYGYTF. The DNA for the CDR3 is TGTGCCAGCAGCCAAGCGGGGGGGTGGACCAGGTTTAACTATGGCTACACCTTC.

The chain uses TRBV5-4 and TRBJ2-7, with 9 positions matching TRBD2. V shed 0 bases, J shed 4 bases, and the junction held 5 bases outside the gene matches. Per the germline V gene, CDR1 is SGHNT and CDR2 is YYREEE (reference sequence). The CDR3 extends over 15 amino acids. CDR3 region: CASSLDASGTYEQYF. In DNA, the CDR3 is TGTGCCAGCAGCTTGGATGCTAGCGGGACTTACGAGCAGTACTTC.

The CDR3 spells CASSARLGIAKNIQYF. CDR3 in DNA: TGTGCCAGCAGCGCCAGACTGGGTATAGCCAAAAACATTCAGTACTTC. The chain couples TRBV3-1 (or the pseudogene TRBV3-2) to TRBJ2-4; the D is unclear. The CDR3 spans 16 residues. Trimming took off 5 bases at V and 0 bases at J, with 14 bases between the two ends. CDR1 LGHDT and CDR2 YNNKEL come from the germline V gene (reference sequence).

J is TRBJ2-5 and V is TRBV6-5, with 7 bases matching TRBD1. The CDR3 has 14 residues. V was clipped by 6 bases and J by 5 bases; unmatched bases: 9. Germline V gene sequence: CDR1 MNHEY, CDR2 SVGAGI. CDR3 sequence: CASSPDRVGETQYF. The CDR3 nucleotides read TGTGCCAGCAGCCCAGACAGGGTCGGGGAGACCCAGTACTTC.

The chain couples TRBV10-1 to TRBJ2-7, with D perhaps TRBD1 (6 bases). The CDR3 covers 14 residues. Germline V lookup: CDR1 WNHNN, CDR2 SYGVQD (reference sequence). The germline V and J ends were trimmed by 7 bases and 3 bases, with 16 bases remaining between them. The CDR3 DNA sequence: TGCGCCAGCAATCTTGAGGACAGACTCTACGAGCAGTACTTC. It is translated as CASNLEDRLYEQYF.

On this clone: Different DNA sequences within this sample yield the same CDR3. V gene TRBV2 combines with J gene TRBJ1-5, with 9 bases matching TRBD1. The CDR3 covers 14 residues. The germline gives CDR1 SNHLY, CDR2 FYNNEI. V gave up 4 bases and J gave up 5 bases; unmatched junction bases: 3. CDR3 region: CASSGTGEDQPQHF. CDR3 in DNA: TGTGCCAGCAGTGGGACAGGGGAAGATCAGCCCCAGCATTTT.

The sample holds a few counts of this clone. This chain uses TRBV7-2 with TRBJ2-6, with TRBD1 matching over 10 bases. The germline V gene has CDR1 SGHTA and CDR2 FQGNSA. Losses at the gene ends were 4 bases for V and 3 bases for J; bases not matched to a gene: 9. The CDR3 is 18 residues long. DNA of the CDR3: TGTGCCAGCAGCTATATCGGGACAGGGGTGATTGGGGCCAACGTCCTGACTTTC. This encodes CASSYIGTGVIGANVLTF.

CDR3 in DNA: TGTGCCTGGAGCGCCGGGACTCGTACCCGTCAAGGCTCCGAGCAGTACTTC. It specifies CAWSAGTRTRQGSEQYF. J is TRBJ2-7 and V is TRBV30; TRBD2 is a possible D gene (6 bases). The CDR3 contains 17 residues. CDR1 GTSNPN and CDR2 SVGIG come from the germline V gene (reference sequence). Trimming left V 3 bases short and J 6 bases short, with 27 bases between.

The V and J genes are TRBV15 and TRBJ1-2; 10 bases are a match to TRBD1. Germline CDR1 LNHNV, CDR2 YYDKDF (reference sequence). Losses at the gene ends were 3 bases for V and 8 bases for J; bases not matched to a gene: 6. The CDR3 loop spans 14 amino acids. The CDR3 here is CATSSDRGLWGYTF. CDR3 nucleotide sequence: TGTGCCACCAGCAGTGACAGGGGGCTTTGGGGCTACACCTTC.

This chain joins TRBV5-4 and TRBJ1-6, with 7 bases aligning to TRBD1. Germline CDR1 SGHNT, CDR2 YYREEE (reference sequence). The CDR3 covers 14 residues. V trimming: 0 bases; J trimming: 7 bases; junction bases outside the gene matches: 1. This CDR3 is CASSLEQGNSPLHF. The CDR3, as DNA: TGTGCCAGCAGCTTGGAACAGGGGAATTCACCCCTCCACTTT.

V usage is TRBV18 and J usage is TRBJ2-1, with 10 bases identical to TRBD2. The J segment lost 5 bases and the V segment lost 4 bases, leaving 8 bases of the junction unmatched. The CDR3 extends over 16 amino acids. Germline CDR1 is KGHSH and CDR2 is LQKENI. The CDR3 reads CASSRTSGNVHNEQFF. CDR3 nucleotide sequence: TGTGCCAGCTCACGAACTAGCGGGAATGTCCACAATGAGCAGTTCTTC.

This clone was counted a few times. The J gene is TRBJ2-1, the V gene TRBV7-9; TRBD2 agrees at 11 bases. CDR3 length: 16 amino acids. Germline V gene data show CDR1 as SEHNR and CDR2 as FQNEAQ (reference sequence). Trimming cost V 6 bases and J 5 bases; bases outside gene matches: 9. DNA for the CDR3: TGTGCCAGCAGTCGACCCGGGACTAGCGGAAACAATGAGCAGTTCTTC. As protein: CASSRPGTSGNNEQFF.

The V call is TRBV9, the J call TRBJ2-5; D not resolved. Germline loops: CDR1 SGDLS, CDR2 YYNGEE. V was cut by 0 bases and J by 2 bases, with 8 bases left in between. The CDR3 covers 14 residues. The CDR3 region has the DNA TGTGCCAGCAGCGTAGACATACAGCAAGAGACCCAGTACTTC. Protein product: CASSVDIQQETQYF.

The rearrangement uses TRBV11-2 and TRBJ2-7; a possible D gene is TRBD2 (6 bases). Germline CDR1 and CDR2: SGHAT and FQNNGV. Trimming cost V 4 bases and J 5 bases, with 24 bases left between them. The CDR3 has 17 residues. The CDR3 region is CASSSLRDSAGSHEQYF. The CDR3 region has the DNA TGTGCCAGCAGCTCATTAAGGGACTCCGCGGGATCCCACGAGCAGTACTTC.

CDR3 bases: TGTGCCAGCAGCCCTGGGGGGGACCAAGGGGGCTACACCTTC. Protein: CASSPGGDQGGYTF. V is TRBV28 and J is TRBJ1-2; possibly TRBD1 for D (5 bases). Trimming shortened V by 6 bases and J by 8 bases, and 19 bases separated the two germline ends. The germline gives CDR1 MDHEN, CDR2 SYDVKM. The CDR3 is made up of 14 amino acids.

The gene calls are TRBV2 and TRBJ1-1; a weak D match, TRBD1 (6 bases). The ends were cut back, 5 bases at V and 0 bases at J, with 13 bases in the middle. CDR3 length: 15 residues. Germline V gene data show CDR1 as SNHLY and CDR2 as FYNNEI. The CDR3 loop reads CASSKQGSMNTEAFF. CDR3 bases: TGTGCCAGCAGTAAACAGGGTTCCATGAACACTGAAGCTTTCTTT.

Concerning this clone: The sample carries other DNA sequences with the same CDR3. The CDR3 loop reads CASSYSVGQGAREQFF. The DNA of the CDR3 is TGTGCCAGCAGTTACTCGGTGGGACAGGGGGCGAGAGAGCAGTTCTTC. The genes are TRBV6-5 and TRBJ2-1, with 12 positions matching TRBD1. The CDR3 extends over 16 amino acids. V gave up 0 bases and J gave up 10 bases; unmatched junction bases: 7. Per germline, CDR1 MNHEY and CDR2 SVGAGI.

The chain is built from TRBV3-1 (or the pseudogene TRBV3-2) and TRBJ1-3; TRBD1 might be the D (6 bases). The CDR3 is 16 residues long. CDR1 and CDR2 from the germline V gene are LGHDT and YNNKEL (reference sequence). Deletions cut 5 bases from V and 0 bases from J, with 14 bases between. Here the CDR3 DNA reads TGTGCCAGCAGCTCCCACCCAGGGGTCTCTGGAAACACCATATATTTT. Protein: CASSSHPGVSGNTIYF.

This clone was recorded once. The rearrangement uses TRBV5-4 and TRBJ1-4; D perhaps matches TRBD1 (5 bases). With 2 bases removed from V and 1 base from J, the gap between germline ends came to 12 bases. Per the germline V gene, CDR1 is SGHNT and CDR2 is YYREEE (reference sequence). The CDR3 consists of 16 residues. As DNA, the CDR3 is TGTGCCAGCAGCTTAAAACAGGTTGGAACTAATGAAAAACTGTTTTTT. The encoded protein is CASSLKQVGTNEKLFF.

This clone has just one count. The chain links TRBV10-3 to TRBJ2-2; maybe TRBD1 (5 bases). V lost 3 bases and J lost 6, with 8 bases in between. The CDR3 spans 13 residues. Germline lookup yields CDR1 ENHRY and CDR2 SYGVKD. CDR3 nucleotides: TGTGCCATCAGTGACAGGGTAGCCGGGGAGCTGTTTTTT. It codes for CAISDRVAGELFF.

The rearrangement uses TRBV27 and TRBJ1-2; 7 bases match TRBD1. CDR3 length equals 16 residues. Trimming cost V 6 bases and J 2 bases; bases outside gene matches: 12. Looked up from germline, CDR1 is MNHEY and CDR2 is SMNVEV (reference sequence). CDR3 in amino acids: CASRTRDRHLNYGYTF. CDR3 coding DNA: TGTGCCAGCAGAACTCGGGACAGACATTTAAACTATGGCTACACCTTC.

The CDR3 nucleotides are TGCAGCGTTGATTTAGCAGGGGCTTTGAACACTGAAGCTTTCTTT. Residues: CSVDLAGALNTEAFF. The rearrangement joins TRBV29-1 to TRBJ1-1; tentative D call: TRBD1 (6 bases). CDR3 length: 15 residues. Germline V gene data show CDR1 as SQVTM and CDR2 as ANQGSEA. V dropped 3 bases and J dropped 0 bases, with 14 bases sitting between them.